Listed here are 6 T cell receptor beta chains from one sample, sequenced in a study of blood T cell repertoires in COVID-19. Generated by immunoSEQ multiplex PCR, the TCRdb table keeps only in-frame clones and is missing some. The sample shows a few hundred thousand clones, less than 90% of them seen only once. Sequencing was performed on PBMCs or T cells enriched from blood (not recorded which). The source of these receptors is a woman aged 50 to 65 who had recovered from COVID-19.

This rearrangement joins TRBV14 to TRBJ2-5; D is unclear. V was cut by 1 base and J by 5 bases, with 8 bases left in between. This CDR3 region has 13 residues. The germline V gene has CDR1 SGHDN and CDR2 FVKESK. CDR3 sequence reads: CASSQGLWETQYF. The DNA for the CDR3 is TGTGCCAGCAGCCAAGGACTGTGGGAGACCCAGTACTTC.

The genes are TRBV7-2 and TRBJ2-4; 8 positions match TRBD1. The CDR3 totals 17 residues. The trim removed 4 bases at V and 1 base at J, leaving 9 bases unmatched. CDR1 and CDR2 (germline): SGHTA, FQGNSA. CDR3 nucleotide sequence: TGTGCCAGCAGCTCACCTTCCAGGGGGCGCGCCAAAAACATTCAGTACTTC. Protein sequence: CASSSPSRGRAKNIQYF.

This clone was counted a single time. This rearrangement joins TRBV2 to TRBJ2-3, with 8 bases aligning to TRBD1. Losses at the gene ends were 6 bases for V and 4 bases for J; bases not matched to a gene: 0. Germline V lookup: CDR1 SNHLY, CDR2 FYNNEI. This CDR3 contains 12 residues. The CDR3 DNA is TGTGCCAGCAGGACAGGGGCAGATACGCAGTATTTT. Its translation is CASRTGADTQYF.

The rearrangement links TRBV5-8 to TRBJ2-1, with D tentatively TRBD2 (7 bases). Trimming removed 3 bases at V and 3 bases at J, with 16 bases between. There are 16 residues in the CDR3. CDR1 and CDR2 (germline): SGHTS, YDEGEE. The CDR3 protein is CASSWGLTGGYNEQFF. The CDR3 nucleotides are TGTGCCAGCAGCTGGGGGCTAACGGGAGGCTACAATGAGCAGTTCTTC.

V and J are TRBV28 and TRBJ1-5; 9 bases fit TRBD1. The CDR3 consists of 19 residues. The J segment lost 0 bases and the V segment lost 4 bases, leaving 13 bases of the junction unmatched. Germline V CDR1 and CDR2: MDHEN, SYDVKM. CDR3 residues: CASSSPDRTGAYSNQPQHF. CDR3 DNA: TGTGCCAGCAGTTCCCCGGACCGGACAGGGGCTTATAGCAATCAGCCCCAGCATTTT.

This chain uses TRBV11-1 with TRBJ2-7; 8 bases are shared with TRBD1. With V trimmed by 4 bases and J by 9 bases, 11 bases remained unmatched. CDR3 length: 14 residues. Germline V gives CDR1 SGHAT, CDR2 FQDESV (reference sequence). The CDR3 coding sequence is TGTGCCAGCAGCTCTACGGACAGGGTCCCCGGGCAGTACTTC. It specifies CASSSTDRVPGQYF.